These 4 T cell receptor beta chains share one sample of origin, sequenced in a study of T and B cells in COVID-19 patients. BIOMED2 TRB-A/B primer pools were used in multiplex TRB PCR. A single record per CDR3 protein comes from TCRdb applying MiXCR to the multiplex PCR reads. In the table there are some 10,000 distinct CDR3 sequences, around 30% of which are singletons. TRB was amplified from about 260-540 ng of blood genomic DNA. The specimen was blood. These receptors originate from a human donor who had recovered from COVID-19.

The chain recombines TRBV19 with TRBJ1-1; perhaps TRBD1 as D (6 bases). The V and J ends lost 5 bases and 5 bases respectively, with 15 bases between them. The length of the CDR3 is 14 residues. CDR1 and CDR2 from the germline V gene are LNHDA and SQIVND (reference sequence). The CDR3 spells CASSSRGGGTEAFF. CDR3 sequence (DNA): TGTGCCAGTAGTTCCAGAGGGGGGGGGACTGAAGCTTTCTTT.

This clonotype is medium-sized. The J gene is TRBJ1-6, the V gene TRBV11-3, with D possibly matching TRBD1 (5 bases). CDR3 length: 15 amino acids. Germline assignment: CDR1 SGHNT and CDR2 YENEEA. V gave up 5 bases and J gave up 3 bases, with 11 bases separating them. CDR3 coding DNA: TGTGCCAGCAGCGTGGGACTTGTCTATAATTCACCCCTCCACTTT. Translated: CASSVGLVYNSPLHF.

This clonotype counts as medium-sized. V gene TRBV11-3 combines with J gene TRBJ1-1, with a possible D match to TRBD1 (6 bases). Germline V lookup: CDR1 SGHNT, CDR2 YENEEA. V was shortened by 1 base and J by 5 bases, with 8 bases between the two germline ends. This CDR3 is built from 13 residues. The CDR3, as DNA: TGTGCCAGCAGCTTAGGACAGGTGACTGAAGCTTTCTTT. This sequence encodes CASSLGQVTEAFF.

This clonotype showed up just a few times. The rearrangement uses TRBV19 and TRBJ2-4; 8 bases are a match to TRBD2. CDR1 and CDR2 from the germline V gene are LNHDA and SQIVND (reference sequence). V gave up 5 bases and J gave up 1 base; unmatched junction bases: 13. This CDR3 has 18 amino acids. The CDR3 spells CASSATDRGGVAKNIQYF. CDR3 in DNA: TGTGCCAGTAGTGCCACCGACCGGGGGGGGGTGGCCAAAAACATTCAGTACTTC.